The 25 T cell receptor beta chains listed next were all sequenced from one sample in a study of blood T cell repertoires in COVID-19. Assay: immunoSEQ multiplex PCR; the TCRdb copy retains only in-frame clones and omits some. The data hold some 530,000 clones, with approximately 83% observed a single time. The sequenced sample consisted of peripheral blood. The receptors originated from a human donor in a cohort sampled during active COVID-19.

The rearrangement uses TRBV30 and TRBJ1-2; D not resolved. Trimming shortened V by 0 bases and J by 8 bases, and 16 bases separated the two germline ends. CDR1 and CDR2 from the germline V gene are GTSNPN and SVGIG (reference sequence). CDR3 length: 14 residues. The CDR3 is CAWSVLRESGGYTF. The DNA of the CDR3 is TGTGCCTGGAGTGTACTCCGGGAATCAGGCGGCTACACCTTC.

The chain carries TRBV7-2 and TRBJ1-2; 7 bases are a match to TRBD1. Germline CDR1 SGHTA, CDR2 FQGNSA. The CDR3 runs to 14 residues. V shed 0 bases and J 8 bases; nucleotides not matched to a gene: 6. The CDR3 spells CASSLARDRGGYTF. The CDR3 nucleotides are TGTGCCAGCAGCTTAGCCAGGGACAGAGGAGGCTACACCTTC. Full variable domain (missing parts from reference TRBV7-2 and TRBJ1-2): GAGVSQSPSNKVTEKGKDVELRCDPISGHTALYWYRQSLGQGLEFLIYFQGNSAPDKSGLPSDRFSAERTGGSVSTLTIQRTQQEDSAVYLCASSLARDRGGYTFGSGTRLTVV.

The chain employs TRBV5-4 and TRBJ1-1, with D possibly matching TRBD1 (6 bases). CDR1 and CDR2 (germline): SGHNT, YYREEE (reference sequence). CDR3 length: 15 residues. The germline V and J ends were trimmed by 4 bases and 4 bases, with 17 bases remaining between them. In DNA, the CDR3 is TGTGCCAGCAGCCGGGGGGGCGGCCCCGCCACTGAAGCTTTCTTT. This encodes CASSRGGGPATEAFF.

V is TRBV5-4 and J is TRBJ1-2; 12 bases map to TRBD1. The CDR3 extends over 15 amino acids. Trimming cost V 4 bases and J 5 bases; bases outside gene matches: 6. CDR1 and CDR2 (germline): SGHNT, YYREEE (reference sequence). The CDR3 DNA follows: TGTGCCAGCAGCGGTCGGGACAGGGGGCCTTATGGCTACACCTTC. Translating gives CASSGRDRGPYGYTF.

The V and J genes are TRBV25-1 and TRBJ1-4; D is undetermined. V was cut by 3 bases and J by 7 bases, with 9 bases left in between. CDR1 and CDR2 from the germline V gene are MGHDK and SYGVNS. This CDR3 is built from 13 residues. The CDR3 here is CASSDVGVEKLFF. The CDR3 DNA sequence: TGTGCCAGCAGTGATGTCGGGGTTGAAAAACTGTTTTTT.

The genes are TRBV5-8 and TRBJ2-5, with 11 nucleotides matching TRBD1. J lost 5 bases, V lost 2 bases, and 8 bases had no gene match. CDR1 and CDR2 (germline): SGHTS, YDEGEE. This CDR3 is 16 amino acids long. CDR3 residues: CASSLVGTGGLETQYF. The CDR3 DNA reads TGTGCCAGCAGCTTAGTTGGGACAGGGGGTTTGGAGACCCAGTACTTC.

The V gene is TRBV11-2, the J gene TRBJ2-1; 7 nucleotides align to TRBD2. Germline CDR1 reads SGHAT; CDR2 reads FQNNGV. The ends lost 5 bases at V and 5 bases at J; junction bases unmatched: 6. CDR3 length equals 14 residues. Here the CDR3 DNA reads TGTGCCAGCAGCATCCAGCGGGACCACAATGAGCAGTTCTTC. It codes for CASSIQRDHNEQFF.

The chain recombines TRBV21-1 with TRBJ2-7; no check of the table's D call, TRBD2, against the DNA was made. TRBV21-1 is classified as a pseudogene. This CDR3 is 15 amino acids long. In nucleotides, the CDR3 is TGTGCCAGCAGCCTCGGACTAGCGGGAGTCAACGAGCAGTACTTC. It specifies CASSLGLAGVNEQYF.

The chain recombines TRBV3-1 (or the pseudogene TRBV3-2) with TRBJ1-2; D possibly corresponds to TRBD1 (6 bases). The germline V gene encodes CDR1 LGHDT and CDR2 YNNKEL (reference sequence). Trimming removed 2 bases at V and 4 bases at J, with 14 bases between. CDR3 length: 15 amino acids. CDR3 sequence reads: CASSQQTRGGYGYTF. The DNA for the CDR3 is TGTGCCAGCAGCCAACAAACCAGGGGTGGCTATGGCTACACCTTC.

Only a few counts were recorded for this clone. The genes are TRBV30 and TRBJ1-6, with D possibly matching TRBD1 (5 bases). With 4 bases removed from V and 7 bases from J, the gap between germline ends came to 11 bases. Germline assignment: CDR1 GTSNPN and CDR2 SVGIG (reference sequence). The CDR3 sequence is 13 residues long. CDR3 nucleotide sequence: TGTGCCTGGACTGCGTCAGGGAATTCACCCCTCCACTTT. Amino acid sequence: CAWTASGNSPLHF.

This clone was observed many times. This chain joins TRBV5-8 and TRBJ1-1; tentatively, D is TRBD1 (6 bases). Germline CDR1 and CDR2: SGHTS and YDEGEE. The CDR3 covers 12 residues. V lost 4 bases to trimming and J lost 8 bases, with 12 bases between them. In nucleotides, the CDR3 is TGTGCCAGCAGCCTTAGACAGGTCGAAGCTTTCTTT. Protein sequence: CASSLRQVEAFF.

Comments on this clone: An end of the junction differs from the germline gene, which may be a read error. The chain joins TRBV7-7 to TRBJ2-2; 8 bases fit TRBD1. The CDR3 runs 20 residues. The germline CDR1 and CDR2 sequences are SSHAT and FNYEAQ (reference sequence). This CDR3 is CASSLGSMGRQGADTGELFF. The CDR3 nucleotides read TGTGCTAGCAGCTTAGGGTCTATGGGTCGGCAGGGGGCCGACACCGGGGAGCTGTTTTTT. The full variable domain, completed using reference TRBV7-7 and TRBJ2-2, is GAGVSQSPRYKVTKRGQDVTLRCDPISSHATLYWYQQALGQGPEFLTYFNYEAQPDKSGLPSDRFSAERPEGSISTLTIQRTEQRDSAMYRCASSLGSMGRQGADTGELFFGEGSRLTVL.

V is TRBV7-9 and J is TRBJ1-5; 10 nucleotides align to TRBD1. V lost 4 bases, J lost 1 base, and 4 bases stayed unmatched. CDR1 and CDR2 from the germline V gene are SEHNR and FQNEAQ (reference sequence). The CDR3 loop spans 16 amino acids. CDR3: CASSSGDRGSNQPQHF. The CDR3, as DNA: TGTGCCAGCAGCTCCGGGGACAGGGGAAGCAATCAGCCCCAGCATTTT.

J is TRBJ1-1 and V is TRBV12-3 or TRBV12-4; 7 nucleotides match TRBD1. Trimming at V came to 6 bases and at J to 3 bases, leaving 4 bases not matched to a gene. The CDR3 runs to 13 residues. CDR3 amino acids: CASSPQGYTEAFF. CDR3 sequence (DNA): TGTGCCAGCAGCCCACAGGGGTACACTGAAGCTTTCTTT.

The rearrangement links TRBV27 to TRBJ2-1; D perhaps matches TRBD2 (7 bases). CDR1 and CDR2 from the germline V gene are MNHEY and SMNVEV (reference sequence). Trimming removed 2 bases at V and 0 bases at J, with 8 bases between. This CDR3 spans 15 amino acids. In nucleotides, the CDR3 is TGTGCCAGCAGTTTAGGGGGGGCCTCCTACAATGAGCAGTTCTTC. This translates into CASSLGGASYNEQFF.

The chain has TRBV18 and TRBJ2-4, with 10 bases aligning to TRBD1. This CDR3 contains 17 residues. V shed 4 bases, J shed 1 base, and the junction held 7 bases outside the gene matches. Per the germline V gene, CDR1 is KGHSH and CDR2 is LQKENI. Here the CDR3 reads CASSQRQGAPAKNIQYF. The CDR3 DNA reads TGTGCCAGCTCACAACGACAGGGGGCGCCGGCCAAAAACATTCAGTACTTC.

The CDR3 here is CTSSHARVCEETQYF. The CDR3, as DNA: TGCACCAGCAGCCACGCCAGGGTATGTGAGGAGACCCAGTACTTC. The chain couples TRBV1 to TRBJ2-5; the D segment call TRBD1 is taken from the table without a DNA check. TRBV1 has pseudogene status. This CDR3 comprises 15 residues.

CDR3 residues: CASSPHPRGSVADTQYF. The CDR3 bases are TGTGCCAGCAGCCCCCACCCACGCGGGAGTGTCGCAGATACGCAGTATTTT. The rearrangement uses TRBV14 and TRBJ2-3, with 7 nucleotides matching TRBD2. The CDR3 runs to 17 residues. With 4 bases clipped from V and 4 bases from J, the junction kept 14 bases outside the gene matches. The V gene's germline CDR1 is SGHDN and CDR2 FVKESK.

V usage is TRBV6-5 and J usage is TRBJ1-1; 7 bases are a match to TRBD1. This CDR3 contains 14 residues. V shed 5 bases, J shed 4 bases, and the junction held 7 bases outside the gene matches. Germline assignment: CDR1 MNHEY and CDR2 SVGAGI. The CDR3 nucleotides are TGTGCCAGCAGTACGACACAGGGGAGCACTGAAGCTTTCTTT. The encoded protein is CASSTTQGSTEAFF.

The chain combines TRBV5-6 with TRBJ2-7; D ambiguous. Per the germline V gene, CDR1 is SGHDT and CDR2 is YYEEEE. The CDR3 is made up of 14 amino acids. V was cut by 3 bases and J by 0 bases, with 10 bases left in between. Written as DNA, the CDR3 is TGTGCCAGCAGCTCCATACTAAGCTCCTACGAGCAGTACTTC. Its translation is CASSSILSSYEQYF.

A word on this clone: The sample carries other DNA sequences with the same CDR3. The V gene is TRBV5-1, the J gene TRBJ1-2, with D possibly being TRBD1 (5 bases). CDR1 and CDR2 (germline): SGHRS, YFSETQ. The CDR3 covers 14 residues. Trimming removed 0 bases from V and 5 bases from J, with 11 bases in between. This CDR3 reads CASSLEGAGYGYTF. The CDR3, as DNA: TGCGCCAGCAGCTTGGAAGGGGCGGGGTATGGCTACACCTTC.

The chain links TRBV11-2 to TRBJ2-6; D call uncertain. This CDR3 is built from 13 residues. The germline V gene encodes CDR1 SGHAT and CDR2 FQNNGV. Trimming pared 5 bases from V and 4 bases from J, leaving 6 bases between. Here the CDR3 DNA reads TGTGCCAGCAGCCGAGCCGGGGCCAACGTCCTGACTTTC. This translates into CASSRAGANVLTF.

The CDR3 DNA reads as TGTGCCAGCCAAGGGGGCTGGGGAGAGACCCAGTACTTC. Translation: CASQGGWGETQYF. The chain is built from TRBV2 and TRBJ2-5, with TRBD1 matching 7 bases. Germline V gene lookup returns CDR1 SNHLY and CDR2 FYNNEI. V was clipped by 8 bases and J by 4 bases; unmatched bases: 7. CDR3 length: 13 residues.

This rearrangement joins TRBV6-5 to TRBJ2-7; tentative D call: TRBD1 (6 bases). The ends were cut back, 7 bases at V and 4 bases at J, with 11 bases in the middle. CDR3 length equals 12 residues. CDR1 and CDR2 from the germline V gene are MNHEY and SVGAGI. The CDR3 sequence: CASMSRGYEQYF. The CDR3 nucleotides are TGTGCCAGCATGTCCAGGGGTTACGAGCAGTACTTC.

V and J are TRBV7-2 and TRBJ1-1; D is possibly TRBD1 (5 bases). The germline V gene encodes CDR1 SGHTA and CDR2 FQGNSA. V dropped 6 bases and J dropped 5 bases, with 16 bases sitting between them. The CDR3 has 14 amino acids. The CDR3 DNA reads TGTGCCAGCAGAGTGGGGGGTCTCGGGACTGAAGCTTTCTTT. This codes for CASRVGGLGTEAFF. Based on the CDR3 plus reference TRBV7-2 and TRBJ1-1, the full variable domain is GAGVSQSPSNKVTEKGKDVELRCDPISGHTALYWYRQSLGQGLEFLIYFQGNSAPDKSGLPSDRFSAERTGGSVSTLTIQRTQQEDSAVYLCASRVGGLGTEAFFGQGTRLTVV.